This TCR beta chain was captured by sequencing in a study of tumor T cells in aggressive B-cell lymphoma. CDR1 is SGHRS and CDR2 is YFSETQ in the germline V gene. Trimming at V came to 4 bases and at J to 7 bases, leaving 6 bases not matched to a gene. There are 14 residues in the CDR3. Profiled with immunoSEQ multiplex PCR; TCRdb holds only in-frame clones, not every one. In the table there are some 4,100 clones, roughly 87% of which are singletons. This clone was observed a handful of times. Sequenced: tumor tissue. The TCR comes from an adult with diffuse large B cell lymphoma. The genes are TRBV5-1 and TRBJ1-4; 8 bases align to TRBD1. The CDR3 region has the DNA TGCGCCAGCAGCAGGACAGGGATCGGTGAAAAACTGTTTTTT. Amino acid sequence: CASSRTGIGEKLFF.